These 15 T cell receptor beta chains were sequenced from one sample in a study of blood T cell repertoires in COVID-19. Produced via immunoSEQ multiplex PCR; TCRdb's table is partial and in-frame only. The sample includes around 200,000 clones, about four fifths of them seen just once. Sequenced sample: peripheral blood. These receptors came from a woman aged 35 to 49 with active or convalescent COVID-19.

The chain joins TRBV15 to TRBJ2-3, with D possibly matching TRBD1 (6 bases). The CDR3 totals 15 residues. Germline V gene lookup returns CDR1 LNHNV and CDR2 YYDKDF (reference sequence). V was clipped by 3 bases and J by 2 bases, with 12 bases between them. DNA for the CDR3: TGTGCCACCAGCAGGGGGGCAGGGAACACAGATACGCAGTATTTT. Residues: CATSRGAGNTDTQYF. The full variable domain, with the rest looked up from reference TRBV15 and TRBJ2-3, is DAMVIQNPRYQVTQFGKPVTLSCSQTLNHNVMYWYQQKSSQAPKLLFHYYDKDFNNEADTPDNFQSRRPNTSFCFLDIRSPGLGDTAMYLCATSRGAGNTDTQYFGPGTRLTVL.

The chain carries TRBV15 and TRBJ1-1; no definite D call. Germline-derived CDR1 and CDR2 are LNHNV and YYDKDF (reference sequence). CDR3 length: 14 amino acids. Trimming removed 0 bases from V and 1 base from J, with 6 bases in between. The CDR3 sequence: CATSRDPKNTEAFF. Here the CDR3 DNA reads TGTGCCACCAGCAGAGATCCAAAGAACACTGAAGCTTTCTTT.

The chain is built from TRBV28 and TRBJ2-2; 7 bases map to TRBD2. The CDR3 has 14 amino acids. Germline V gene data show CDR1 as MDHEN and CDR2 as SYDVKM. The J segment lost 0 bases and the V segment lost 10 bases, leaving 5 bases of the junction unmatched. This chain's CDR3 is CATPGLTNTGELFF. In DNA form, the CDR3 reads TGTGCCACCCCGGGACTAACGAACACCGGGGAGCTGTTTTTT.

The chain employs TRBV5-5 and TRBJ1-1, with D maybe TRBD1 (5 bases). V lost 4 bases, J lost 5 bases, and 15 bases lay in between. The CDR3 has 14 amino acids. Germline assignment: CDR1 SGHKS and CDR2 YYEKEE (reference sequence). The DNA of the CDR3 is TGTGCCAGCAGCACACGCGTAGGGGAAACTGAAGCTTTCTTT. Its protein product is CASSTRVGETEAFF.

The gene calls are TRBV11-2 and TRBJ2-2; 7 bases fit TRBD2. The trim removed 1 base at V and 0 bases at J, leaving 2 bases unmatched. CDR1 and CDR2 from the germline V gene are SGHAT and FQNNGV. The CDR3 sequence is 16 residues long. CDR3 DNA sequence: TGTGCCAGCAGCTTAGCGCTAGCGGCGAACACCGGGGAGCTGTTTTTT. Its translation: CASSLALAANTGELFF.

V usage is TRBV12-3 or TRBV12-4 and J usage is TRBJ1-5, with unresolved D. CDR3 length: 13 residues. The germline V and J ends were trimmed by 2 bases and 4 bases, with 6 bases remaining between them. The CDR3 sequence: CASSLSGNQPQHF. DNA for the CDR3: TGTGCCAGCAGTTTAAGCGGGAATCAGCCCCAGCATTTT.

The chain is built from TRBV4-1 and TRBJ1-3; 8 positions match TRBD1. The CDR3 runs 16 residues. J was trimmed by 13 bases and V by 0 bases; bases with no gene match: 14. Germline CDR1 MGHRA, CDR2 YSYEKL. CDR3 bases: TGCGCCAGCAGCCAAGAGCTAAGGGGGTACAGGGGGAGGATATATTTT. Translated, it gives CASSQELRGYRGRIYF.

V gene TRBV28 combines with J gene TRBJ1-1; 9 bases line up with TRBD1. This CDR3 spans 16 amino acids. V lost 6 bases and J lost 0; bases outside the gene matches: 8. Germline CDR1 and CDR2: MDHEN and SYDVKM. CDR3 protein: CASSAWGTGMNTEAFF. The CDR3 DNA follows: TGTGCCAGCAGCGCCTGGGGGACAGGGATGAACACTGAAGCTTTCTTT. Full variable domain (outside the CDR3, taken from reference TRBV28 and TRBJ1-1): DVKVTQSSRYLVKRTGEKVFLECVQDMDHENMFWYRQDPGLGLRLIYFSYDVKMKEKGDIPEGYSVSREKKERFSLILESASTNQTSMYLCASSAWGTGMNTEAFFGQGTRLTVV.

This chain connects TRBV30 to TRBJ1-2; D remains ambiguous. CDR3 size: 11 residues. The V end lost 2 bases, the J end lost 7 bases, and 8 bases lay between the germline ends. Germline V gene sequence: CDR1 GTSNPN, CDR2 SVGIG (reference sequence). CDR3 DNA: TGTGCCTGGAGTCGGCGGCTTGGCTACACCTTC. Its protein is CAWSRRLGYTF. The entire variable domain, with the rest obtained from reference TRBV30 and TRBJ1-2, is as follows: SQTIHQWPATLVQPVGSPLSLECTVEGTSNPNLYWYRQAAGRGLQLLFYSVGIGQISSEVPQNLSASRPQDRQFILSSKKLLLSDSGFYLCAWSRRLGYTFGSGTRLTVV.

This clone was seen a few times. The chain uses TRBV9 and TRBJ2-1; D is perhaps TRBD2 (6 bases). CDR1 and CDR2 from the germline V gene are SGDLS and YYNGEE. Between the trimmed V and J ends, which lost 0 bases and 7 bases, there was a span of 17 bases. The CDR3 length is 16 residues. CDR3 in amino acids: CASSVAFGGWGNEQFF. The CDR3 region has the DNA TGTGCCAGCAGCGTAGCTTTCGGGGGATGGGGAAATGAGCAGTTCTTC. Full variable domain (remainder filled in from reference TRBV9 and TRBJ2-1): DSGVTQTPKHLITATGQRVTLRCSPRSGDLSVYWYQQSLDQGLQFLIQYYNGEERAKGNILERFSAQQFPDLHSELNLSSLELGDSALYFCASSVAFGGWGNEQFFGPGTRLTVL.

The gene calls are TRBV6-5 and TRBJ2-5, with D unclear. This CDR3 contains 15 residues. V gave up 2 bases and J gave up 0 bases, with 10 bases separating them. Germline V lookup: CDR1 MNHEY, CDR2 SVGAGI. This chain's CDR3 is CASSYRFAYQETQYF. The DNA of the CDR3 is TGTGCCAGCAGTTACCGGTTCGCCTACCAAGAGACCCAGTACTTC.

The chain has TRBV2 and TRBJ2-7; 7 positions agree with TRBD2. Germline V CDR1 and CDR2: SNHLY, FYNNEI. The V gene end was trimmed by 8 bases and the J gene end by 2 bases; junction bases not matched to a gene: 0. CDR3 length equals 11 residues. DNA of the CDR3: TGTGCCAGCCGGGGGGCCTACGAGCAGTACTTC. It specifies CASRGAYEQYF.

This clone was picked up one time. The genes are TRBV7-3 and TRBJ2-2, with TRBD1 as a possible D gene (6 bases). V was clipped by 2 bases and J by 2 bases, with 18 bases between them. There are 18 residues in the CDR3. Germline V gene lookup returns CDR1 SGHTA and CDR2 FQGTGA. The DNA for the CDR3 is TGTGCCAGCAGCTTATTTCCCCAGGGGACGGTCAACACCGGGGAGCTGTTTTTT. It codes for CASSLFPQGTVNTGELFF.

V usage is TRBV6-5 and J usage is TRBJ1-2; 10 bases fit TRBD1. This CDR3 spans 15 amino acids. Trimming cost V 6 bases and J 3 bases; bases outside gene matches: 7. Germline V gene sequence: CDR1 MNHEY, CDR2 SVGAGI. The CDR3 DNA is TGTGCCAGCAGGCCGACAGGGGGCGGGTACTATGGCTACACCTTC. Amino acid sequence: CASRPTGGGYYGYTF.

This rearrangement joins TRBV30 to TRBJ1-2; TRBD1 agrees at 7 bases. The CDR3 has 13 amino acids. Losses at the gene ends were 3 bases for V and 4 bases for J; bases not matched to a gene: 5. Per germline, CDR1 GTSNPN and CDR2 SVGIG (reference sequence). CDR3 DNA: TGTGCCTGGAGGGCGACAGGGACCTATGGCTACACCTTC. Translation: CAWRATGTYGYTF. The full variable domain, rest sourced from reference TRBV30 and TRBJ1-2, is SQTIHQWPATLVQPVGSPLSLECTVEGTSNPNLYWYRQAAGRGLQLLFYSVGIGQISSEVPQNLSASRPQDRQFILSSKKLLLSDSGFYLCAWRATGTYGYTFGSGTRLTVV.